This TCR beta chain was observed in a study of monozygotic twins with inflammatory bowel disease. The study, taken as a whole, reports: A reduction in TCRbeta diversity (inverse Simpson) was seen in IBD patients relative to healthy co-twins.

TCRdb reanalyzed the 5' RACE reads and collapses them to one entry per CDR3 protein, without DNA. The ten most abundant clones cover 1.5% to 2% of a sample with more than 95,000 distinct CDR3 sequences. As concerns this clonotype: Its matching antigen is unknown.

The sequence derives from a human donor with ulcerative colitis or Crohn's disease, or a healthy co-twin of an affected twin (not recorded which). Sequencing was carried out using blood.

The CDR3 sequence is CASSRQGQPYEQYF. The rearrangement uses TRBV5-5 and TRBJ2-7. The CDR3 has 14 amino acids. Per the germline V gene, CDR1 is SGHKS and CDR2 is YYEKEE (reference sequence).